Sequencing of this TCR beta chain was carried out in a study of blood T cell repertoires in COVID-19. Study context: Material from acute and convalescent COVID-19 was sourced from the United States, Italy and Spain. In each case, the material was cDNA or gDNA derived from T cells, B-cell-depleted T cells, or PBMCs.

Methods used by the authors: From reference gene primer amplification, estimates of nucleated cell counts were derived. The protocol was immunoSEQ multiplex PCR, while the TCRdb copy is restricted to in-frame clones and leaves out a portion. V, J and clone size are those of that table, while D and trimming were read from the DNA. The table records 68,000 or so clones, roughly 86% of them present only once. Trimming removed 0 bases from V and 7 bases from J, with 7 bases in between. This CDR3 has 12 residues. Germline V gene sequence: CDR1 SGHRS, CDR2 YFSETQ. Sequenced input: peripheral blood. This clonotype originated in a man aged 45-65 years with acute or convalescent COVID-19. The V gene is TRBV5-1, the J gene TRBJ1-2; TRBD1 might be the D (5 bases). In DNA form, the CDR3 reads TGCGCCAGCAGCTTGGGGGGCAGTGGCTACACCTTC. Amino acid sequence: CASSLGGSGYTF. The whole variable domain, filled in from reference TRBV5-1 and TRBJ1-2, reads KAGVTQTPRYLIKTRGQQVTLSCSPISGHRSVSWYQQTPGQGLQFLFEYFSETQRNKGNFPGRFSGRQFSNSRSEMNVSTLELGDSALYLCASSLGGSGYTFGSGTRLTVV.